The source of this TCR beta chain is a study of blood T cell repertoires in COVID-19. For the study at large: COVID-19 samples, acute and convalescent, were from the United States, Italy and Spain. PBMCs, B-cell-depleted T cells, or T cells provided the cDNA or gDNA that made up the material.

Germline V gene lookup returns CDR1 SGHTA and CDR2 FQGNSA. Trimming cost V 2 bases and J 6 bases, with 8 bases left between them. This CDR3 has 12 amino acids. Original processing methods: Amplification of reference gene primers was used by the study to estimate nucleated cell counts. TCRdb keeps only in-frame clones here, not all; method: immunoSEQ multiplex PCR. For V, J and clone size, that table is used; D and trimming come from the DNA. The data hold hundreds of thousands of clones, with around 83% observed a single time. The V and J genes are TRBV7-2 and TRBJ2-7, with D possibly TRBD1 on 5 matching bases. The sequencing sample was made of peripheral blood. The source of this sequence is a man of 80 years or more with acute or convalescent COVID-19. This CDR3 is CASSLRQGEQYF. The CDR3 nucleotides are TGTGCCAGCAGCTTAAGGCAGGGCGAGCAGTACTTC.